The rows below give T cell receptor beta chains drawn from one sample of a study of cytomegalovirus exposure and HLA in healthy donors. Assay used: immunoSEQ multiplex PCR; TCRdb lists only in-frame clones, some missing. In the table there are 110,000 to 150,000 clones, almost 85% of which are singletons. The source material was PBMCs. The receptor source for this set is a man between 18 and 35 years old in good health and CMV-seropositive. Both conserved end residues are part of each CDR3. The D gene is left open where the match is weak. Size tells how often a clone was seen (once, few, many) or the class of an expanded clone, and some rows leave it out.

j_gene: TRBJ1-2
abundance: .
v_gene: TRBV19
d_gene: TRBD1
CDR3nt: TGTGCCAGTAGTATTAGGGACAGGAGACTCTATGGCTACACCTTC
CDR3aa: CASSIRDRRLYGYTF

j_gene: TRBJ2-4
abundance: .
v_gene: TRBV28
d_gene: TRBD1
CDR3nt: TGTGCCAGCAGTCCGGACAGGGGCGGAAACATTCAGTACTTC
CDR3aa: CASSPDRGGNIQYF

j_gene: TRBJ2-5
abundance: .
v_gene: TRBV5-1
d_gene: TRBD1
CDR3nt: TGCGCCAGCAGCCTAAGACCTACAGGGGGCGCGGAGACCCAGTACTTC
CDR3aa: CASSLRPTGGAETQYF

j_gene: TRBJ2-7
abundance: .
v_gene: TRBV6-6
d_gene: TRBD1
CDR3nt: TGTGCCAGCAGTCAGGACAGGGGAGGTCCTTACGAGCAGTACTTC
CDR3aa: CASSQDRGGPYEQYF

j_gene: TRBJ1-1
abundance: .
v_gene: TRBV19
d_gene: TRBD1
CDR3nt: TGTGCCAGTAGTAAGAACCGGGACAGGGTAAACACTGAAGCTTTCTTT
CDR3aa: CASSKNRDRVNTEAFF

j_gene: TRBJ1-1
abundance: .
v_gene: TRBV6-5
d_gene: .
CDR3nt: TGTGCCAGCAGCCCCGCGGGGGGGACTGAAGCTTTCTTT
CDR3aa: CASSPAGGTEAFF

j_gene: TRBJ1-5
abundance: .
v_gene: TRBV19
d_gene: TRBD1
CDR3nt: TGTGCCAGTACTCCGGACAGGTTATTGTGGCCCCAGCATTTT
CDR3aa: CASTPDRLLWPQHF

j_gene: TRBJ2-7
abundance: .
v_gene: TRBV5-8
d_gene: .
CDR3nt: TGTGCCAGCAGCTTGAAGCAGGGATCGATCTACGAGCAGTACTTC
CDR3aa: CASSLKQGSIYEQYF

j_gene: TRBJ1-3
abundance: .
v_gene: TRBV27
d_gene: .
CDR3nt: TGTGCCAGCAGGCGCGACAGGAGCTCTGGAAACACCATATATTTT
CDR3aa: CASRRDRSSGNTIYF

j_gene: TRBJ2-7
abundance: .
v_gene: TRBV28
d_gene: .
CDR3nt: TGTGCCAGCAGTTCGGGACTGTCGGAGCAGTACTTC
CDR3aa: CASSSGLSEQYF

j_gene: TRBJ2-3
abundance: .
v_gene: TRBV11-3
d_gene: .
CDR3nt: TGTGCCAGCAGCTTAGGATCCGGGAGAGGTCCAGATACGCAGTATTTT
CDR3aa: CASSLGSGRGPDTQYF

j_gene: TRBJ2-7
abundance: .
v_gene: TRBV29-1
d_gene: TRBD2
CDR3nt: TGCAGCGTTGAAGATCCTACTAGCGGCTACGAGCAGTACTTC
CDR3aa: CSVEDPTSGYEQYF

j_gene: TRBJ2-7
abundance: .
v_gene: TRBV5-4
d_gene: .
CDR3nt: TGTGCCAGCAGCTTGGTGGGGGACTTAGGCTTTGACGAGCAGTACTTC
CDR3aa: CASSLVGDLGFDEQYF

j_gene: TRBJ1-2
abundance: .
v_gene: TRBV28
d_gene: .
CDR3nt: TGTGCCAGTCGCCTAGTGAATGACTATGGCTACACCTTC
CDR3aa: CASRLVNDYGYTF

j_gene: TRBJ1-1
abundance: few
v_gene: TRBV6-1
d_gene: TRBD1
CDR3nt: TGTGCCAGCAGGAGGGACAGTCTGAACACTGAAGCTTTCTTT
CDR3aa: CASRRDSLNTEAFF

j_gene: TRBJ2-7
abundance: .
v_gene: TRBV27
d_gene: TRBD2
CDR3nt: TGTGCCAGCAGTTTGGGGGGGAGTGGGGACGAGCAGTACTTC
CDR3aa: CASSLGGSGDEQYF

j_gene: TRBJ2-7
abundance: .
v_gene: TRBV5-1
d_gene: .
CDR3nt: TGCGCCAGCAGCTTGGTAGGTGGTCCCAGGGCCTACGAGCAGTACTTC
CDR3aa: CASSLVGGPRAYEQYF

j_gene: TRBJ1-4
abundance: .
v_gene: TRBV28
d_gene: TRBD1
CDR3nt: TGTGCCAGCAGAAGGACAGGGGATGAAAAACTGTTTTTT
CDR3aa: CASRRTGDEKLFF

j_gene: TRBJ2-7
abundance: few
v_gene: TRBV7-8
d_gene: .
CDR3nt: TGTGCCAGCAGCCGAGACAGTTACTACGAGCAGTACTTC
CDR3aa: CASSRDSYYEQYF

j_gene: TRBJ2-5
abundance: .
v_gene: TRBV11-1
d_gene: TRBD2
CDR3nt: TGTGCCAGCAGCTTACTAGCGGGGCAAGAGACCCAGTACTTC
CDR3aa: CASSLLAGQETQYF

j_gene: TRBJ1-4
abundance: .
v_gene: TRBV5-1
d_gene: .
CDR3nt: TGCGCCAGCAGCTTGGGAGACGGGAGGGGTAATGAAAAACTGTTTTTT
CDR3aa: CASSLGDGRGNEKLFF

j_gene: TRBJ2-7
abundance: .
v_gene: TRBV9
d_gene: TRBD2
CDR3nt: TGTGCCAGCAGCGTAGGACTAGCGGGGGGCGAGCAGTACTTC
CDR3aa: CASSVGLAGGEQYF

j_gene: TRBJ2-5
abundance: .
v_gene: TRBV5-4
d_gene: TRBD1
CDR3nt: TGTGCCAGCAGCCCTGGACAGGGCATGGAGACCCAGTACTTC
CDR3aa: CASSPGQGMETQYF

j_gene: TRBJ2-7
abundance: few
v_gene: TRBV6-5
d_gene: TRBD1
CDR3nt: TGTGCCAGCAAAGACAGGGTTCCCTCCTACGAGCAGTACTTC
CDR3aa: CASKDRVPSYEQYF

j_gene: TRBJ1-2
abundance: once
v_gene: TRBV5-6
d_gene: .
CDR3nt: TGTGCCAGCAGCGGTGAGGACAGCCGTCTTGCCTATGGCTACACCTTC
CDR3aa: CASSGEDSRLAYGYTF

j_gene: TRBJ2-1
abundance: .
v_gene: TRBV30
d_gene: TRBD2
CDR3nt: TGTGCCTGGAGTTTAGGGCTAGCGGGAGCGAATGAGCAGTTCTTC
CDR3aa: CAWSLGLAGANEQFF

j_gene: TRBJ2-7
abundance: .
v_gene: TRBV6-4
d_gene: TRBD1
CDR3nt: TGTGCCAGCAAGGAAACCGGGACAGGGCCCTACGAGCAGTACTTC
CDR3aa: CASKETGTGPYEQYF

j_gene: TRBJ2-1
abundance: .
v_gene: TRBV10-2
d_gene: .
CDR3nt: TGCGCCACCACCCGGGACTTAGACTACAATGAGCAGTTCTTC
CDR3aa: CATTRDLDYNEQFF

j_gene: TRBJ2-7
abundance: .
v_gene: TRBV6-4
d_gene: TRBD1
CDR3nt: TGTGCTAGCCGGGACAGCCGCTACGAGCAGTACTTC
CDR3aa: CASRDSRYEQYF

j_gene: TRBJ2-7
abundance: .
v_gene: TRBV28
d_gene: .
CDR3nt: TGTGCCAGCAGTCCCCCAGGGATAGGGCTCTCCTACGAGCAGTACTTC
CDR3aa: CASSPPGIGLSYEQYF

j_gene: TRBJ2-1
abundance: .
v_gene: TRBV9
d_gene: TRBD2
CDR3nt: TGTGCCAGCAGCGTACCGGCAGGATCTGGAGCGGGAGCCCTCTGGAATGAGCAGTTCTTC
CDR3aa: CASSVPAGSGAGALWNEQFF

j_gene: TRBJ2-5
abundance: .
v_gene: TRBV9
d_gene: .
CDR3nt: TGTGCCAGCAGCGTAGGGAGGAGAGGGGAGACCCAGTACTTC
CDR3aa: CASSVGRRGETQYF

j_gene: TRBJ1-2
abundance: .
v_gene: TRBV7-8
d_gene: TRBD1
CDR3nt: TGTGCCAGCAGCTTAGTTCAGGGGGCAGGTGGCTACACCTTC
CDR3aa: CASSLVQGAGGYTF

j_gene: TRBJ2-1
abundance: .
v_gene: TRBV7-3
d_gene: TRBD2
CDR3nt: TGTGCCAGCAGCTTAGGACTAGCGGGAGGGGATGAGCAGTTCTTC
CDR3aa: CASSLGLAGGDEQFF

j_gene: TRBJ2-5
abundance: .
v_gene: TRBV7-8
d_gene: TRBD1
CDR3nt: TGTGCCAGCAGCTCCGGACAGGGAAGAAGAGAGACCCAGTACTTC
CDR3aa: CASSSGQGRRETQYF

j_gene: TRBJ1-1
abundance: .
v_gene: TRBV19
d_gene: TRBD1
CDR3nt: TGTGCCAGTAGTATTGGGACAGGGAGAACTGAAGCTTTCTTT
CDR3aa: CASSIGTGRTEAFF

j_gene: TRBJ2-1
abundance: .
v_gene: TRBV18
d_gene: TRBD2
CDR3nt: TGTGCCAGCTCGGGACGTCGGGGGGACAATGAGCAGTTCTTC
CDR3aa: CASSGRRGDNEQFF

j_gene: TRBJ2-7
abundance: few
v_gene: TRBV30
d_gene: .
CDR3nt: TGTGCCTGGAGTGTTAGGAACAGTGTCTCCTACGAGCAGTACTTC
CDR3aa: CAWSVRNSVSYEQYF

j_gene: TRBJ2-1
abundance: once
v_gene: TRBV5-4
d_gene: TRBD2
CDR3nt: TGTGCCAGCAGTGAGCTAGCGGGCCGATACAATGAGCAGTTCTTC
CDR3aa: CASSELAGRYNEQFF

j_gene: TRBJ1-5
abundance: .
v_gene: TRBV6-5
d_gene: .
CDR3nt: TGTGCCAGCAGTTACCGCCAGGGAAGACAGCCCCAGCATTTT
CDR3aa: CASSYRQGRQPQHF

j_gene: TRBJ2-2
abundance: few
v_gene: TRBV15
d_gene: .
CDR3nt: TGTGCCACCAGCAGGTCCAGGGGTAGACTCAACACCGGGGAGCTGTTTTTT
CDR3aa: CATSRSRGRLNTGELFF

j_gene: TRBJ2-1
abundance: .
v_gene: TRBV5-4
d_gene: TRBD2
CDR3nt: TGTGCCAGCAGCACCGGGACTAGCCACTTTAGCTCCTACAATGAGCAGTTCTTC
CDR3aa: CASSTGTSHFSSYNEQFF

j_gene: TRBJ2-7
abundance: .
v_gene: TRBV7-3
d_gene: .
CDR3nt: TGTGCCAGCAGCCGTGCCCGACAGGACCCAGGGGAGCAGTACTTC
CDR3aa: CASSRARQDPGEQYF

j_gene: TRBJ1-2
abundance: .
v_gene: TRBV10-1
d_gene: .
CDR3nt: TGCGCCAGCAGTGAGTCTGCGGGATATGGCCACACCTTC
CDR3aa: CASSESAGYGHTF

j_gene: TRBJ2-7
abundance: few
v_gene: TRBV5-1
d_gene: .
CDR3nt: TGCGCCAGCAGCTCCCCAACGTACGAGCAGTACTTC
CDR3aa: CASSSPTYEQYF

j_gene: TRBJ2-1
abundance: .
v_gene: TRBV7-9
d_gene: TRBD2
CDR3nt: TGTGCCAGCAGCTTAGCGGGACTAGGGAATGAGCAGTTCTTC
CDR3aa: CASSLAGLGNEQFF

j_gene: TRBJ2-7
abundance: .
v_gene: TRBV11-2
d_gene: TRBD2
CDR3nt: TGTGCCAGCAGCATAGGACTAGCGGTAGAGCAGTACTTC
CDR3aa: CASSIGLAVEQYF

j_gene: TRBJ2-7
abundance: .
v_gene: TRBV5-4
d_gene: TRBD1
CDR3nt: TGTGCCAGCACCGGGACAGGAATATACGAGCAGTACTTC
CDR3aa: CASTGTGIYEQYF

j_gene: TRBJ1-2
abundance: .
v_gene: TRBV7-9
d_gene: .
CDR3nt: TGTGCCAGCAGCTCGACAGTCGCTAACTATGGCTACACCTTC
CDR3aa: CASSSTVANYGYTF

j_gene: TRBJ2-2
abundance: .
v_gene: TRBV6-1
d_gene: TRBD2
CDR3nt: TGTGCCAGCAGTGAAGGACTAGCGGGGCCTAACACCGGGGAGCTGTTTTTT
CDR3aa: CASSEGLAGPNTGELFF

j_gene: TRBJ2-2
abundance: few
v_gene: TRBV5-6
d_gene: TRBD2
CDR3nt: TGTGCCAGCAGCTTGATAGCGGGAGGCGGTCGGGCCGGGGAGCTGTTTTTT
CDR3aa: CASSLIAGGGRAGELFF

j_gene: TRBJ2-7
abundance: once
v_gene: TRBV5-1
d_gene: TRBD2
CDR3nt: TGCGCCAGCAGCTTATGGGACGGCGGGGGAGGGGAGCAGTACTTC
CDR3aa: CASSLWDGGGGEQYF

j_gene: TRBJ1-2
abundance: .
v_gene: TRBV28
d_gene: .
CDR3nt: TGTGCCAGCAGTTTGCAGGAATTCTATGGCTACACCTTC
CDR3aa: CASSLQEFYGYTF

j_gene: TRBJ2-2
abundance: .
v_gene: TRBV14
d_gene: .
CDR3nt: TGTGCCACCTCCGCGGGGTACACCGGGGAGCTGTTTTTT
CDR3aa: CATSAGYTGELFF

j_gene: TRBJ1-5
abundance: .
v_gene: TRBV19
d_gene: .
CDR3nt: TGTGCCAGTAGTATGGGAGGTGCCAATCAGCCCCAGCATTTT
CDR3aa: CASSMGGANQPQHF

j_gene: TRBJ2-1
abundance: .
v_gene: TRBV5-4
d_gene: TRBD1
CDR3nt: TGTGCCAGCAGCTTCCGGGACAGGGGATACCATGAGCAGTTCTTC
CDR3aa: CASSFRDRGYHEQFF

j_gene: TRBJ2-7
abundance: .
v_gene: TRBV4-1
d_gene: TRBD1
CDR3nt: TGCGCCAGCAGCCAGATGGACAGGGTTGAGCAGTACTTC
CDR3aa: CASSQMDRVEQYF

j_gene: TRBJ1-2
abundance: .
v_gene: TRBV5-6
d_gene: TRBD1
CDR3nt: TGTGCCAGCAGCGAGGGACAGGGGGGCTATGGCTACACCTTC
CDR3aa: CASSEGQGGYGYTF

j_gene: TRBJ1-2
abundance: .
v_gene: TRBV15
d_gene: .
CDR3nt: TGTGCCACCAGCAGAGATAGACAGAACTACACCTTC
CDR3aa: CATSRDRQNYTF